These 25 T cell receptor beta chains were all obtained from the same sample, sequenced in a study of graft-versus-host responses after intestinal transplantation. Generated by immunoSEQ multiplex PCR, the TCRdb table keeps only in-frame clones and is missing some. Seen here are some 55,000 clones, 75% to 95% observed once, and the top ten hold roughly 6%. The input for sequencing was PBMCs, taken more than 650 days after intestinal transplant. The receptors shown here come from a human patient who received an intestinal transplant, so some T cells may come from the graft donor.

DNA for the CDR3: TGTGCCAGTAATGGGGGATTGAACACTGAAGCTTTCTTT. It is translated as CASNGGLNTEAFF. This chain uses TRBV19 with TRBJ1-1; D is possibly TRBD1 (5 bases). The V gene lost 7 bases and the J gene lost 0 bases, with 9 bases spanning the gap. The CDR3 is made up of 13 amino acids. Germline CDR1 is LNHDA and CDR2 is SQIVND (reference sequence).

The chain uses TRBV18 and TRBJ2-7, with D possibly being TRBD1 (5 bases). Germline assignment: CDR1 KGHSH and CDR2 LQKENI. V lost 6 bases and J 0 bases, leaving 12 bases between the germline ends. The CDR3 length is 14 residues. The DNA of the CDR3 is TGTGCCAGCTCCCGACAGCAAGGCTCCTACGAGCAGTACTTC. This sequence encodes CASSRQQGSYEQYF. The variable domain in full, with the rest retrieved from reference TRBV18 and TRBJ2-7, is NAGVMQNPRHLVRRRGQEARLRCSPMKGHSHVYWYRQLPEEGLKFMVYLQKENIIDESGMPKERFSAEFPKEGPSILRIQQVVRGDSAAYFCASSRQQGSYEQYFGPGTRLTVT.

The chain has TRBV4-2 and TRBJ2-3; 9 bases are a match to TRBD2. V shed 0 bases and J 4 bases; nucleotides not matched to a gene: 2. CDR1 is LGHNA, CDR2 YNFKEQ, per germline. This CDR3 region has 15 residues. The chain's CDR3 is CASSQDAGGPDTQYF. Here the CDR3 DNA reads TGTGCCAGCAGCCAAGATGCGGGGGGGCCAGATACGCAGTATTTT.

This chain joins TRBV7-9 and TRBJ1-2; D might be TRBD1 (5 bases). The germline gives CDR1 SEHNR, CDR2 FQNEAQ (reference sequence). The germline V and J ends were trimmed by 2 bases and 6 bases, with 13 bases remaining between them. The CDR3 is made up of 14 amino acids. This chain's CDR3 is CASSLLGREDGYTF. The CDR3 nucleotides read TGTGCCAGCAGCTTATTGGGCAGGGAGGATGGCTACACCTTC.

The V and J genes are TRBV2 and TRBJ2-5; the D is unclear. The CDR3 has 10 amino acids. The V and J ends lost 7 bases and 5 bases respectively, with 5 bases between them. CDR1 SNHLY and CDR2 FYNNEI come from the germline V gene. The DNA of the CDR3 is TGTGCCAGCACCCGGGAGACCCAGTACTTC. As protein: CASTRETQYF.

The chain combines TRBV21-1 with TRBJ2-1; the table calls TRBD1, which could not be checked here. TRBV21-1 is a listed pseudogene. The CDR3 totals 24 residues. The CDR3 DNA follows: TGTGCCAGCAGCAAACGTTTTTCAGCGACTCGGAGGGACAGCACTAAGGGCTCCTACAATGAGCAGTTCTTC. Amino acids: CASSKRFSATRRDSTKGSYNEQFF.

The chain uses TRBV7-8 and TRBJ2-1; 8 bases align to TRBD2. Trimming took 1 base from V and 5 from J; bases not matched to a gene: 4. Per germline, CDR1 SGHVS and CDR2 FQNEAQ. CDR3 length: 15 residues. CDR3 sequence (DNA): TGTGCCAGCAGCTTAGTAGCGGGACTTAACAATGAGCAGTTCTTC. It codes for CASSLVAGLNNEQFF.

This clone was seen a few times. J is TRBJ2-3 and V is TRBV6-1; the D gene could be TRBD1 or TRBD2 (6 bases each). The germline gives CDR1 MNHNS, CDR2 SASEGT. V dropped 3 bases and J dropped 2 bases, with 12 bases sitting between them. The CDR3 is 15 amino acids. The CDR3 spells CASSDEGGYTDTQYF. For the CDR3, the DNA is TGTGCCAGCAGTGACGAAGGGGGGTACACAGATACGCAGTATTTT.

The chain carries TRBV7-2 and TRBJ2-1; 10 bases align to TRBD2. Unmatched junction bases numbered 11, after V lost 4 bases and J lost 8 bases. There are 16 residues in the CDR3. CDR1 and CDR2 from the germline V gene are SGHTA and FQGNSA. The CDR3 bases are TGTGCCAGCAGCTCTGAAGCGGGGGGGCCTACGGATGAGCAGTTCTTC. Residues: CASSSEAGGPTDEQFF. The whole variable domain, filled in from reference TRBV7-2 and TRBJ2-1, reads GAGVSQSPSNKVTEKGKDVELRCDPISGHTALYWYRQSLGQGLEFLIYFQGNSAPDKSGLPSDRFSAERTGGSVSTLTIQRTQQEDSAVYLCASSSEAGGPTDEQFFGPGTRLTVL.

J is TRBJ1-1 and V is TRBV11-3; D not certain. The CDR3 loop spans 14 amino acids. Germline V gene lookup returns CDR1 SGHNT and CDR2 YENEEA. V lost 3 bases and J lost 2, with 10 bases in between. DNA of the CDR3: TGTGCCAGCAGCTTCCGGGTTTATAACACTGAAGCTTTCTTT. Its translation: CASSFRVYNTEAFF.

This clone is medium-sized by share. The chain has TRBV5-8 and TRBJ2-3; a possible D gene is TRBD1 (6 bases). Trimming cost V 1 base and J 5 bases, with 8 bases left between them. The CDR3 spans 13 residues. Germline V lookup: CDR1 SGHTS, CDR2 YDEGEE. The CDR3 region has the DNA TGTGCCAGCAGCTTGCAGGGGAGAGATACGCAGTATTTT. This sequence encodes CASSLQGRDTQYF.

V usage is TRBV5-4 and J usage is TRBJ2-3; tentative D call: TRBD1 (5 bases). The CDR3 has 16 amino acids. V gave up 0 bases and J gave up 1 base, with 12 bases separating them. Germline V gene lookup returns CDR1 SGHNT and CDR2 YYREEE (reference sequence). The CDR3 here is CASSLGGRYRTDTQYF. In nucleotides, the CDR3 is TGTGCCAGCAGCTTGGGGGGCCGGTACCGCACAGATACGCAGTATTTT. The full variable domain, rest sourced from reference TRBV5-4 and TRBJ2-3, is ETGVTQSPTHLIKTRGQQVTLRCSSQSGHNTVSWYQQALGQGPQFIFQYYREEENGRGNFPPRFSGLQFPNYSSELNVNALELDDSALYLCASSLGGRYRTDTQYFGPGTRLTVL.

J is TRBJ2-5 and V is TRBV5-4; TRBD1 matches at 7 bases. The trim removed 0 bases at V and 7 bases at J, leaving 6 bases unmatched. The length of the CDR3 is 14 residues. The germline gives CDR1 SGHNT, CDR2 YYREEE (reference sequence). The CDR3, as DNA: TGTGCCAGCAGCTTGGAACAGGGGACGCGGACCCAGTACTTC. It encodes CASSLEQGTRTQYF.

The CDR3 is CASSLHSGAGIFYEQYF. DNA of the CDR3: TGTGCCAGCAGCTTACATAGTGGTGCCGGGATATTCTACGAGCAGTACTTC. The J gene is TRBJ2-7, the V gene TRBV5-8; D may be TRBD2 (5 bases). The V gene lost 2 bases and the J gene lost 3 bases, with 21 bases spanning the gap. This CDR3 has 17 amino acids. Per germline, CDR1 SGHTS and CDR2 YDEGEE.

The chain is built from TRBV21-1 and TRBJ2-3; TRBD2 reflects the table's D call only, with no check against the DNA. TRBV21-1 is a listed pseudogene. The length of the CDR3 is 18 residues. The CDR3 spells CASSKGDRTSGARDTQYF. The CDR3 bases are TGTGCCAGCAGCAAAGGGGACCGAACTAGCGGGGCGCGAGATACGCAGTATTTT.

The chain recombines TRBV6-5 with TRBJ1-6; maybe TRBD1 (5 bases). The germline gives CDR1 MNHEY, CDR2 SVGAGI. The CDR3 extends over 12 amino acids. Trimming shortened V by 2 bases and J by 12 bases, and 8 bases separated the two germline ends. CDR3 DNA: TGTGCCAGCAGTTACCTGGGGGAACCCCTCCACTTT. Translating gives CASSYLGEPLHF.

V is TRBV29-1 and J is TRBJ1-1; D not certain. Trimming took off 4 bases at V and 0 bases at J, with 15 bases between the two ends. The CDR3 extends over 15 amino acids. Germline lookup yields CDR1 SQVTM and CDR2 ANQGSEA. CDR3 bases: TGCAGCGTTGTCGGGAGACAAAGCATGAACACTGAAGCTTTCTTT. Translation gives CSVVGRQSMNTEAFF.

The chain uses TRBV6-1 and TRBJ2-4; maybe TRBD2 (6 bases). Trimming took off 2 bases at V and 2 bases at J, with 10 bases between the two ends. CDR1 MNHNS and CDR2 SASEGT come from the germline V gene. The length of the CDR3 is 15 residues. The CDR3 region is CASSEMGGTKNIQYF. Here the CDR3 DNA reads TGTGCCAGCAGTGAAATGGGGGGTACCAAAAACATTCAGTACTTC.

The rearrangement uses TRBV6-5 and TRBJ2-7; TRBD2 aligns across 8 bases. From germline, CDR1 is MNHEY and CDR2 SVGAGI. V lost 4 bases, J lost 3 bases, and 5 bases stayed unmatched. The CDR3 has 14 amino acids. The CDR3 loop is CASSFGGEFYEQYF. CDR3 nucleotide sequence: TGTGCCAGCAGTTTCGGGGGGGAGTTCTACGAGCAGTACTTC.

V is TRBV9 and J is TRBJ2-1; D uncertain. Trimming cost V 3 bases and J 1 base, with 17 bases left between them. The germline gives CDR1 SGDLS, CDR2 YYNGEE. This CDR3 has 17 residues. CDR3 residues: CASSASQRPRSYNEQFF. Written as DNA, the CDR3 is TGTGCCAGCAGCGCCTCACAGAGACCCCGGTCCTACAATGAGCAGTTCTTC.

This chain links TRBV5-1 with TRBJ1-2, with a tentative D call TRBD1 (5 bases). This CDR3 has 13 amino acids. Germline CDR1 and CDR2: SGHRS and YFSETQ. The germline V and J ends were trimmed by 1 base and 2 bases, with 6 bases remaining between them. CDR3 region: CASSLRGNYGYTF. Written as DNA, the CDR3 is TGCGCCAGCAGCTTGCGGGGGAACTATGGCTACACCTTC.

The chain couples TRBV7-9 to TRBJ1-5, with D possibly TRBD1 on 6 matching bases. The germline V gene encodes CDR1 SEHNR and CDR2 FQNEAQ (reference sequence). The CDR3 loop spans 14 amino acids. Between the trimmed V and J ends, which lost 4 bases and 2 bases, there was a span of 9 bases. The CDR3 coding sequence is TGTGCCAGCAGCTCGGCAGGGGGCAATCAGCCCCAGCATTTT. Its translation is CASSSAGGNQPQHF.

The chain carries TRBV6-5 and TRBJ1-6, with 9 bases that match TRBD1. CDR3 length equals 13 residues. Germline loops: CDR1 MNHEY, CDR2 SVGAGI. Unmatched junction bases numbered 7, after V lost 10 bases and J lost 9 bases. The CDR3: CATGTGPTSPLHF. DNA for the CDR3: TGTGCCACGGGGACAGGGCCTACTTCACCCCTCCACTTT.

The chain links TRBV9 to TRBJ1-6; D unclear. Deletions cut 3 bases from V and 7 bases from J, with 8 bases between. The CDR3 length is 13 residues. Looked up from germline, CDR1 is SGDLS and CDR2 is YYNGEE. The CDR3 loop reads CASSESPNSPLHF. For the CDR3, the DNA is TGTGCCAGCAGCGAATCCCCAAATTCACCCCTCCACTTT.

The gene calls are TRBV18 and TRBJ1-1, with TRBD1 as a possible D gene (5 bases). Germline CDR1 reads KGHSH; CDR2 reads LQKENI. The CDR3 is 13 amino acids. The V gene lost 8 bases and the J gene lost 0 bases, with 10 bases spanning the gap. For the CDR3, the DNA is TGTGCCAGCCCAGGGTCACTGAACACTGAAGCTTTCTTT. It translates to CASPGSLNTEAFF.